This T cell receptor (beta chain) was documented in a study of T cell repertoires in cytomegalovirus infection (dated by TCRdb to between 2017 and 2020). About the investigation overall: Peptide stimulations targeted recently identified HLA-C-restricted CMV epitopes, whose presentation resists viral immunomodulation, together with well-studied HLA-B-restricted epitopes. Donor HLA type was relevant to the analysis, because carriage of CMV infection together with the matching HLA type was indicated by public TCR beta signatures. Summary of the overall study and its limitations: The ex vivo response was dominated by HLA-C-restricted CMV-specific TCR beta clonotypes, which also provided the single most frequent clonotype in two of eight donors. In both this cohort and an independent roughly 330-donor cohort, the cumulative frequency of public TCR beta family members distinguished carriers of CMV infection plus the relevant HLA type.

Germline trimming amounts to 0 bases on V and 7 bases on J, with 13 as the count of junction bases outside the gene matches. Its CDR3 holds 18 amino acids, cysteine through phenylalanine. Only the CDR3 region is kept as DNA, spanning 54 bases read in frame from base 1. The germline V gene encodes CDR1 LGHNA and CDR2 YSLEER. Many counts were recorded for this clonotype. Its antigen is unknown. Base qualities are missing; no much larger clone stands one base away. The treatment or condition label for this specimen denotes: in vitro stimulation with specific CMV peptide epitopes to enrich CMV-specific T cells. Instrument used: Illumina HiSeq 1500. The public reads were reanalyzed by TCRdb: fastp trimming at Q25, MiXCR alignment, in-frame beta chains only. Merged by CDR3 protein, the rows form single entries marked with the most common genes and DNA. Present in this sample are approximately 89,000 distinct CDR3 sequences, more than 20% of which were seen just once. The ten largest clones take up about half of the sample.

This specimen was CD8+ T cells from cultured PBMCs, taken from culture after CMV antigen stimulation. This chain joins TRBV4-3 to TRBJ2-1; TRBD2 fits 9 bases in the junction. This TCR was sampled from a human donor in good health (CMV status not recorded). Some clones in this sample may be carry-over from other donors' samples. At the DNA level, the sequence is TGCGCCAGCAGCCAAGATCCCTTTAGAGCTAGCGGGGATAATGAGCAGTTCTTC. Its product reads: CASSQDPFRASGDNEQFF.